Listed below are T cell receptor beta chains from one sample, sequenced in a study of cytomegalovirus exposure and HLA in healthy donors. Assay: immunoSEQ multiplex PCR; the TCRdb copy retains only in-frame clones and omits some. The sample consists of 85,000 to 100,000 clones, 60% to 80% of them appearing once. What was sequenced was PBMCs. The receptors shown here come from a man aged 50-60 years in good health and CMV-seropositive. CDR3s include the opening cysteine and the closing phenylalanine or tryptophan. A D gene is named only where the DNA matches it firmly. The listing skips clone size in some rows; elsewhere it reads once, few, many or a size class.

TRBJ1-2,NA,TRBV6-5,TRBD1,TGTGCCAGCAGAGGCGGACAGGGTTTAGGCTACACCTTC,CASRGGQGLGYTF
TRBJ2-3,NA,TRBV9,NA,TGTGCCAGCAGCGTAGGATCAGGGGCGCAGTATTTT,CASSVGSGAQYF
TRBJ2-7,NA,TRBV4-3,NA,TGCGCCAGCAGCCAAGGGACGGGGGTTAGCGACGAGCAGTACTTC,CASSQGTGVSDEQYF
TRBJ1-3,NA,TRBV29-1,NA,TGCAGCGTTCGCAGGTACAGCTCTGGAAACACCATATATTTT,CSVRRYSSGNTIYF
TRBJ1-1,NA,TRBV7-2,NA,TGTGCCAGCAGCCCCAACGTCAAAACACAAGCTTTCTTT,CASSPNVKTQAFF
TRBJ1-5,NA,TRBV28,NA,TGTGCCAGCAGTTTGATCAGGGATCAGCCCCAGCATTTT,CASSLIRDQPQHF
TRBJ2-6,few,TRBV7-6,NA,TGTGCCAGCAGCCCTCGGGGCGGGGCTGGGGCCAACGTCCTGACTTTC,CASSPRGGAGANVLTF
TRBJ1-3,NA,TRBV19,NA,TGTGCCAGTAGTATGGACAGCTCTGGAAACACCATATATTTT,CASSMDSSGNTIYF
TRBJ2-1,NA,TRBV5-1,TRBD2,TGCGCCAGCAGCTTGGCGGGGGGGAATGAGCAGTTCTTC,CASSLAGGNEQFF
TRBJ2-3,few,TRBV28,NA,TGTGCCAGCAGAGGGGCTCTAACAGATACGCAGTATTTT,CASRGALTDTQYF
TRBJ1-4,few,TRBV19,NA,TGTGCCAGTAGTCCCACTTCACCGGGAACAACTAATGAAAAACTGTTTTTT,CASSPTSPGTTNEKLFF
TRBJ1-4,NA,TRBV5-1,TRBD1,TGCGCCAGCAGCTTGGGTCCAGGGACAGGGGGAGGTGAAAAACTGTTTTTT,CASSLGPGTGGGEKLFF
TRBJ2-5,once,TRBV30,NA,TGTGCCTGGGGGGACTCGCGGGAGACCCAGTACTTC,CAWGDSRETQYF
TRBJ1-5,NA,TRBV27,TRBD1,TGTGCCAGCAGTTTATCGACAGGGCCAGATCAGCCCCAGCATTTT,CASSLSTGPDQPQHF
TRBJ2-7,few,TRBV4-3,NA,TGCGCCAGCAGCCAAGATCCACAGATGACCTACGAGCAGTACTTC,CASSQDPQMTYEQYF
TRBJ2-2,NA,TRBV5-1,NA,TGCGCCAGCAGACGAGACAGCAACACCGGGGAGCTGTTTTTT,CASRRDSNTGELFF
TRBJ2-2,NA,TRBV7-6,NA,TGTGCCAGCAGGAAAACAGAGCTCACCGGGGAGCTGTTTTTT,CASRKTELTGELFF
TRBJ2-5,NA,TRBV27,TRBD2,TGTGCCAGCAGTACAATAGCGGGGCACCAAGAGACCCAGTACTTC,CASSTIAGHQETQYF
TRBJ2-7,NA,TRBV29-1,NA,TGCAGCGTTAGTTATACAGGTACCTACGAGCAGTACTTC,CSVSYTGTYEQYF
TRBJ2-7,NA,TRBV14,TRBD1,TGTGCCAGCAGCCAAGACCCGGGACAGGGACTCGAGCAGTACTTC,CASSQDPGQGLEQYF
TRBJ1-5,NA,TRBV6-6,NA,TGTGCCAGCAGTTACGGGGGCCTGGGTATGCCCCAGCATTTT,CASSYGGLGMPQHF
TRBJ1-4,few,TRBV29-1,NA,TGCAGCGTTGGGAGGACAGTAGGCGAAAAACTGTTTTTT,CSVGRTVGEKLFF
TRBJ2-7,NA,TRBV4-2,TRBD1,TGTGCCAGCAGCCAAACACAGACAGGGATAATCCACGAGCAGTACTTC,CASSQTQTGIIHEQYF
TRBJ2-1,NA,TRBV28,TRBD2,TGTGCCAGCAGTCGAGGTTATGCGCGGGGGAACAATGAGCAGTTCTTC,CASSRGYARGNNEQFF
TRBJ1-2,NA,TRBV19,NA,TGTGCCAGTAGTCCCGTGGGCAGGGTCTTCTATGGCTACACCTTC,CASSPVGRVFYGYTF
TRBJ1-2,NA,TRBV7-2,NA,TGTGCCAGCAGCCACGGACAGACCTATGGCTACACCTTC,CASSHGQTYGYTF
TRBJ1-1,NA,TRBV25-1,NA,TGTGCCAGCAGTAACAGCGGTAGGTTCACTGAAGCTTTCTTT,CASSNSGRFTEAFF
TRBJ2-3,NA,TRBV30,TRBD1,TGTGCCTGGAGTGCCGGGACAGGGGTTTCAGATACGCAGTATTTT,CAWSAGTGVSDTQYF
TRBJ1-2,NA,TRBV7-2,NA,TGTGCCAGCAGTTTCAGGGGATATGGCTACACCTTC,CASSFRGYGYTF
TRBJ1-2,few,TRBV5-1,NA,TGCGCCAGCAGCCCCGGGACACCTAACTATGGCTACACCTTC,CASSPGTPNYGYTF
TRBJ1-6,NA,TRBV7-3,TRBD1,TGTGCCAGCAGCCTGCAGGGGACAGGGTCACCCCTCCACTTT,CASSLQGTGSPLHF
TRBJ2-5,NA,TRBV2,NA,TGTGCCAGCAGAGGGGCGGTTCAAGAGACCCAGTACTTC,CASRGAVQETQYF
TRBJ2-1,NA,TRBV9,NA,TGTGCCAGCAGCCCCAGGGACTGGAGTTACAATGAGCAGTTCTTC,CASSPRDWSYNEQFF
TRBJ1-2,once,TRBV5-6,TRBD1,TGTGCCAGCAGCTTGAATTCTCTTCGGGACAGGGGGCGTGGCTACACCTTC,CASSLNSLRDRGRGYTF
TRBJ2-3,NA,TRBV18,TRBD2,TGTGCCAGCGTAGCGGGGGCCCCCACAGATACGCAGTATTTT,CASVAGAPTDTQYF
TRBJ2-7,NA,TRBV5-6,NA,TGTGCCAGCAGCTCTGACACATCCTACGAGCAGTACTTC,CASSSDTSYEQYF
TRBJ1-2,NA,TRBV28,NA,TGTGCCAGCAGTCTCAGGGGTAGCTATGGCTACACCTTC,CASSLRGSYGYTF